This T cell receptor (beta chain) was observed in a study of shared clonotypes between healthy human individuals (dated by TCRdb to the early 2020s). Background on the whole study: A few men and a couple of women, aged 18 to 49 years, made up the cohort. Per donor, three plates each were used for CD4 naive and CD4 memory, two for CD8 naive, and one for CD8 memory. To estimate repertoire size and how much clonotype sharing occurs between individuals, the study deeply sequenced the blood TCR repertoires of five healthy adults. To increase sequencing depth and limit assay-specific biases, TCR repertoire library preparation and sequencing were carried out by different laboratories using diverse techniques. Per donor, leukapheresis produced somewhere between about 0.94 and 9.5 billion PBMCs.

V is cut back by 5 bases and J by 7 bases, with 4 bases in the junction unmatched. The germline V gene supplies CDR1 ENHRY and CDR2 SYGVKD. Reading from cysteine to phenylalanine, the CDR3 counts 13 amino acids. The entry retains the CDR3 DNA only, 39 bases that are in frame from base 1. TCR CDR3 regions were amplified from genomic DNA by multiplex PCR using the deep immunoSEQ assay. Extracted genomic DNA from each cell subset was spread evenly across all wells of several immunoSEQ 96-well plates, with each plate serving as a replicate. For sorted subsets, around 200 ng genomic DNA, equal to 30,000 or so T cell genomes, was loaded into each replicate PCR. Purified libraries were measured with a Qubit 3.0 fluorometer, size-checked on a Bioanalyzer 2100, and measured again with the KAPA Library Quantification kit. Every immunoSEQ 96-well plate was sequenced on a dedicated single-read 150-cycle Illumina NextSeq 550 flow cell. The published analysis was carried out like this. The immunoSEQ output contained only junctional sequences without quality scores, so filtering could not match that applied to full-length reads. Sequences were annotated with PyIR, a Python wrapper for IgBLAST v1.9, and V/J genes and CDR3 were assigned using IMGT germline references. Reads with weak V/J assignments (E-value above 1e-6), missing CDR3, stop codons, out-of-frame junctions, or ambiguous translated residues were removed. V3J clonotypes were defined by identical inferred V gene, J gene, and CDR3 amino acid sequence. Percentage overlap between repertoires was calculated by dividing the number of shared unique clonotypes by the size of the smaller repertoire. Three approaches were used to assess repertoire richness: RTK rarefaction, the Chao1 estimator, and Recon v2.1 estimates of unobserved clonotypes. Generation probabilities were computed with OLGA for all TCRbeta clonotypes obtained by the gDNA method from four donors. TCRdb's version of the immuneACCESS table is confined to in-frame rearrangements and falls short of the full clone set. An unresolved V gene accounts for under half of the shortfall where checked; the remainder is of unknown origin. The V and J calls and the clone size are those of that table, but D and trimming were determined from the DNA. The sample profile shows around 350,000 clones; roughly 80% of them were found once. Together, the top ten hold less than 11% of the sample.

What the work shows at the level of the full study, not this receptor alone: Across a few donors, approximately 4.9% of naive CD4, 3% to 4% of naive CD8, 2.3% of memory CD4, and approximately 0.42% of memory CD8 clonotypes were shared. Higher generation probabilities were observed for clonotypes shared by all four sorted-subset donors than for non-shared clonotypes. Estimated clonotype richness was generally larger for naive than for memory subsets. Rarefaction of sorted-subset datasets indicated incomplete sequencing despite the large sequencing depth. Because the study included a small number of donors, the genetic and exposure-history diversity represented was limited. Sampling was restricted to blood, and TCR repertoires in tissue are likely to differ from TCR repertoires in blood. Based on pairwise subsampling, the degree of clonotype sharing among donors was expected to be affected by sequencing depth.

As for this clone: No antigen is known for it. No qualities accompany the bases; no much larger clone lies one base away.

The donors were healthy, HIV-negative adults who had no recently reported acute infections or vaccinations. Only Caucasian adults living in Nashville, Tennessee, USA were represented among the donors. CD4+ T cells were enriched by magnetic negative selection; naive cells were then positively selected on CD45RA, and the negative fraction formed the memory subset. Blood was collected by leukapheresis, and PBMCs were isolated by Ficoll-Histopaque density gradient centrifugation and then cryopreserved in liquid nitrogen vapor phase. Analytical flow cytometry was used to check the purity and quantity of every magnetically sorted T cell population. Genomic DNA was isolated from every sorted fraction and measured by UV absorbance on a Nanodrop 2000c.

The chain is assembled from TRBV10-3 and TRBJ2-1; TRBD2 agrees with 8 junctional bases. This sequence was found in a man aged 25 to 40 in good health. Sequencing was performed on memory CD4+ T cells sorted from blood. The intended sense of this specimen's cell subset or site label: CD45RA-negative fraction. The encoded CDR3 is CAISSAGVNEQFF. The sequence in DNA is TGTGCCATCAGTTCAGCGGGAGTGAATGAGCAGTTCTTC.